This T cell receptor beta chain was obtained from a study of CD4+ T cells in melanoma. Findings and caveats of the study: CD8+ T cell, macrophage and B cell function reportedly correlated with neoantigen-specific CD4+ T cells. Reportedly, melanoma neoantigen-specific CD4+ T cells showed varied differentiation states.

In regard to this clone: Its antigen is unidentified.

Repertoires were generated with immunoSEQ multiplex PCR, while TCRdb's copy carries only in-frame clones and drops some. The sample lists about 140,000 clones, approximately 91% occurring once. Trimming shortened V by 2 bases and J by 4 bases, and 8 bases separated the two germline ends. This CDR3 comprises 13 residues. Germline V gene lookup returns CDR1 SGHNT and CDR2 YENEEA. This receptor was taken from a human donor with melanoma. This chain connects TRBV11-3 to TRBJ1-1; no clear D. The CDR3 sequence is CASSLTTFTEAFF. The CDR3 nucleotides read TGTGCCAGCAGCTTAACGACATTCACTGAAGCTTTCTTT.